This T cell receptor beta chain is drawn from a study of Ad26.COV2.S vaccination and SARS-CoV-2 variants. This sample's treatment: roughly 19 received Ad26.COV2.S at low or high dose, single or two shots; 5 received placebo; per-sample allocation not given. Material that was analyzed had been drawn on day 63 after the first vaccine or placebo injection. The data were produced by immunoSEQ multiplex PCR, yet TCRdb's version contains in-frame clones alone and is incomplete. Of some 460,000 clones in the sample, nearly 90% are singletons; the top ten hold roughly 1.7%. The receptor was isolated from a person between 18 and 65 years old who received the Ad26.COV2.S COVID-19 vaccine or a placebo. The starting material was peripheral blood, obtained in a trial of Ad26.COV2.S vaccine versus placebo.

This CDR3 is CASSLGQSYNEQFF. The CDR3 nucleotides are TGTGCCAGCAGCTTAGGTCAGTCCTACAATGAGCAGTTCTTC. The rearrangement joins TRBV11-3 to TRBJ2-1; no definite D call. In germline, CDR1 is SGHNT, CDR2 YENEEA. V was cut by 1 base and J by 1 base, with 5 bases left in between. This CDR3 is built from 14 residues.